The entry below gives a single T cell receptor (beta chain) sequence along with its context. Its antigen is as yet unknown. After isolation, RNA underwent reverse transcription to generate cDNA as the sequencing template. TCRdb's table, derived via immunoSEQ multiplex PCR, lists solely in-frame clones and lacks some. Among approximately 280,000 clones listed, 55% to 70% were seen once. Specified treatment: oral pan-JAK inhibitor, 5-10 mg twice daily. The record originates from a study of CD8+ T cells in alopecia areata. As for the study in general: Administration of oral tofacitinib to treated patients was at 5 to 10 mg twice daily.

Broader study findings: Compared with mice, patients displayed less clear TCR sharing, possibly for HLA-related reasons. Throughout tofacitinib, many expanded lesional clones continued to persist in scalp and blood.

Germline V gene sequence: CDR1 MNHEY, CDR2 SVGAGI. This CDR3 region has 13 residues. V shed 8 bases and J 7 bases; nucleotides not matched to a gene: 7. This chain links TRBV6-5 with TRBJ1-4; 7 bases agree with TRBD1. The sample in question was CD4+ T cells sorted from blood, obtained at week 24, from a patient treated with tofacitinib. This clonotype was obtained from a human donor with alopecia areata. The CDR3 DNA reads as TGTGCCAGCCGGGCAGGGGGTGGTGAAAAACTGTTTTTT. Its protein is CASRAGGGEKLFF.